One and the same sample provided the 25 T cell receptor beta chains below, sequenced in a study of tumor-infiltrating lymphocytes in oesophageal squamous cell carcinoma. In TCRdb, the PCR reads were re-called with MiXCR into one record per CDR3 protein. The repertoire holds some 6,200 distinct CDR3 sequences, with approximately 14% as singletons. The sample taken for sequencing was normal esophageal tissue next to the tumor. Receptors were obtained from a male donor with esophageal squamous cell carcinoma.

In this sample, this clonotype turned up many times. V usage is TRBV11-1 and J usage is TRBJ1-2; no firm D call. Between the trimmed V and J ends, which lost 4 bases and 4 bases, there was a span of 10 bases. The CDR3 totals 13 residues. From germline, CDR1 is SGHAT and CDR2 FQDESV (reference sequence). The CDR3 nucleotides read TGTGCCAGCAGCTCAGGAGGGATCTATGGCTACACCTTC. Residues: CASSSGGIYGYTF.

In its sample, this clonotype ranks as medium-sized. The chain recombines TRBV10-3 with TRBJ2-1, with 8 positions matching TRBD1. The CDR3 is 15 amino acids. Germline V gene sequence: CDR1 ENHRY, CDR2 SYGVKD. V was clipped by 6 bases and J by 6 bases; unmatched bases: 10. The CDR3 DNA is TGTGCCATCAGGGGACAGGCCCACCCTACCAATGAGCAGTTCTTC. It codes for CAIRGQAHPTNEQFF.

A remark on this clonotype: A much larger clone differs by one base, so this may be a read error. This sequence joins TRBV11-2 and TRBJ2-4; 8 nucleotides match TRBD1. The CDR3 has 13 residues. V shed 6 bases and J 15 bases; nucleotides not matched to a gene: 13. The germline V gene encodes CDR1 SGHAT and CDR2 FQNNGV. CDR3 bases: TGTGCCAGCAGTTCCGACAGGGGCGATGAGCTGTACTTC. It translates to CASSSDRGDELYF.

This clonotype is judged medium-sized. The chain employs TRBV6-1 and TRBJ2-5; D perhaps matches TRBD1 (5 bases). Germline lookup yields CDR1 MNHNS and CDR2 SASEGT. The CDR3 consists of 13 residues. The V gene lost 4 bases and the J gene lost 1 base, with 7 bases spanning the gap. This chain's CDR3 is CASSVDSQETQYF. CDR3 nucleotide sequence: TGTGCCAGCAGTGTTGACAGCCAAGAGACCCAGTACTTC.

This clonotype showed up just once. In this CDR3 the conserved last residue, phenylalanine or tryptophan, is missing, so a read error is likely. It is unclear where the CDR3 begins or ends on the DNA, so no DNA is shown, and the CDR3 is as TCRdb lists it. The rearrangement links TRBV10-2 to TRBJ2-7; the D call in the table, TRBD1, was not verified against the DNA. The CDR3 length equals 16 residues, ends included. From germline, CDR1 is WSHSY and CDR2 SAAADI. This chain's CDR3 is CASSDIGKVYGYTFGS.

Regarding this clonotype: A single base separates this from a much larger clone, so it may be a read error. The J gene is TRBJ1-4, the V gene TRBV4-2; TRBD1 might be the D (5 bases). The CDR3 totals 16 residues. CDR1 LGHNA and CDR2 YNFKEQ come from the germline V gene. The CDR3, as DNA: TGTGCCAGCAGCCAAGATCCTTTGGATGGGGGAAAAAAACCGTTTTTT. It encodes CASSQDPLDGGKKPFF.

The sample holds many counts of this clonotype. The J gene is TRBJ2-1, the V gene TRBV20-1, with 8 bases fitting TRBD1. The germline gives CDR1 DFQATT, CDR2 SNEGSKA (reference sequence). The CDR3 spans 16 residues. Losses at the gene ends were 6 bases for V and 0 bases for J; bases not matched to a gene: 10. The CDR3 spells CSAPDRARSSYNEQFF. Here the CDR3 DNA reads TGCAGTGCCCCGGACAGGGCCCGGAGCTCCTACAATGAGCAGTTCTTC.

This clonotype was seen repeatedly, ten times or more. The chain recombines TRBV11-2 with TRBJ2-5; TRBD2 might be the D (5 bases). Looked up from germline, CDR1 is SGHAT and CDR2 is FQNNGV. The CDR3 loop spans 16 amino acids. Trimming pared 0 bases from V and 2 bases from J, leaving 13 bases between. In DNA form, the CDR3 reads TGTGCCAGCAGCTTAGATACTGGGCCGGGGCAAGAGACCCAGTACTTC. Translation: CASSLDTGPGQETQYF.

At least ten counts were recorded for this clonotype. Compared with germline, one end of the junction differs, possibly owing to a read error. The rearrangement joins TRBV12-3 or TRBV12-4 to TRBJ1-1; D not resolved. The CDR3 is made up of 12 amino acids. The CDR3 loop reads CASSLESTEAFF. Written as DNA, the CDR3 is TGTGCCAGCAGCTTAGAGAGCACTGAAGCTTTCTTT.

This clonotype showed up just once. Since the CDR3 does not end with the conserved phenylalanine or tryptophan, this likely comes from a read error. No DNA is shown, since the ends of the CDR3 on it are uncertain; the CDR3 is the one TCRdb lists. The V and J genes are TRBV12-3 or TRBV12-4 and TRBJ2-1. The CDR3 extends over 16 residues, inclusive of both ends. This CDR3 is CASSLAGVNYGYTFGS.

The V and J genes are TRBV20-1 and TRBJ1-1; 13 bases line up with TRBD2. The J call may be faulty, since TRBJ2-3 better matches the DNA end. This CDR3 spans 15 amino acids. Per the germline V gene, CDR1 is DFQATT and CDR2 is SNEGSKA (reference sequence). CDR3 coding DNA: TGCAGTGCTCGCGGACTAGCGGGGGAGTTAGATACGCAGTATTTT. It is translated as CSARGLAGELDTQYF.

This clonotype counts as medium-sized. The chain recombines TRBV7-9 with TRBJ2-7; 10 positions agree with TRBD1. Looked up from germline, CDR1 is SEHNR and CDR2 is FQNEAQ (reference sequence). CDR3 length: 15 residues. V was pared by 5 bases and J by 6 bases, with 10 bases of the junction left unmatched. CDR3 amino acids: CASSLQRDRGGEQYF. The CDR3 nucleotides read TGTGCCAGCAGCCTACAGAGGGACAGGGGAGGCGAGCAGTACTTC.

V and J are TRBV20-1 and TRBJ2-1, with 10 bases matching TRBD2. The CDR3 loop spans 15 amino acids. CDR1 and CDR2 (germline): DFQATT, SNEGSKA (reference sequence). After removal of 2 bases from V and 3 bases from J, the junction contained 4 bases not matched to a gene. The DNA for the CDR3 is TGCAGTGCTAGATCTCTAGCGGGGGTCTACAATGAGCAGTTCTTC. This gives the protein CSARSLAGVYNEQFF.

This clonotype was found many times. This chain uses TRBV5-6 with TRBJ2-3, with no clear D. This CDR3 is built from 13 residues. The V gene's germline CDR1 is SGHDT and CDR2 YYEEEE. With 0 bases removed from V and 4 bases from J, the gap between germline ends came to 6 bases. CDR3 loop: CASSLDSPDTQYF. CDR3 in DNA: TGTGCCAGCAGCTTGGACAGTCCAGATACGCAGTATTTT.

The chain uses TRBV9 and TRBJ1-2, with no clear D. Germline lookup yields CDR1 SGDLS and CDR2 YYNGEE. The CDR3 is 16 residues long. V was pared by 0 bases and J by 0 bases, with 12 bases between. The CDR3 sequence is CASSVETTAPNYGYTF. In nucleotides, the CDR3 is TGTGCCAGCAGCGTAGAGACGACCGCCCCTAACTATGGCTACACCTTC. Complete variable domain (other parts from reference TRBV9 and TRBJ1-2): DSGVTQTPKHLITATGQRVTLRCSPRSGDLSVYWYQQSLDQGLQFLIQYYNGEERAKGNILERFSAQQFPDLHSELNLSSLELGDSALYFCASSVETTAPNYGYTFGSGTRLTVV.

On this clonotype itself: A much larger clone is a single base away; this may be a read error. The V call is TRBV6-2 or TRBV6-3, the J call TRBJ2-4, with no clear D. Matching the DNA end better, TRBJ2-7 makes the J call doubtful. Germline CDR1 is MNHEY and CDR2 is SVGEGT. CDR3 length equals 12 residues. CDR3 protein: CASSCVTYEQYF. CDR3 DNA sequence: TGTGCCAGCAGTTGCGTGACCTACGAGCAGTACTTC.

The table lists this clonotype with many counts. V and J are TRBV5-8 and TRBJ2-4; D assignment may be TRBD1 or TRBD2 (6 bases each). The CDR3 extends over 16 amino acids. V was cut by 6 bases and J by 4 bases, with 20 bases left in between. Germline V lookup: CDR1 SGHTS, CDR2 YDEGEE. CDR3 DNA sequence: TGTGCCAGCAACCGGGGGCGTGGAAGTAGTAAAAACATTCAGTACTTC. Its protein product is CASNRGRGSSKNIQYF.

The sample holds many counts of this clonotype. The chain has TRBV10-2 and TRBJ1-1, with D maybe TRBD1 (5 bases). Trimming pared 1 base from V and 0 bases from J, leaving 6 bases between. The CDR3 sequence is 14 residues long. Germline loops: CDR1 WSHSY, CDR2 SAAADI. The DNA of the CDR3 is TGCGCCAGCAGTGAGTTGGGGGTGAACACTGAAGCTTTCTTT. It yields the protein CASSELGVNTEAFF.

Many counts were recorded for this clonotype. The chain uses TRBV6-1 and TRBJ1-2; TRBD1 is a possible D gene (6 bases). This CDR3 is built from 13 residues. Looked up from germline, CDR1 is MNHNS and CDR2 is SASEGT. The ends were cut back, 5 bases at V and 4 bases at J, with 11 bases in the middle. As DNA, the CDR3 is TGTGCCAGCAGTTCCACGGACAGCTATGGCTACACCTTC. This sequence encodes CASSSTDSYGYTF.

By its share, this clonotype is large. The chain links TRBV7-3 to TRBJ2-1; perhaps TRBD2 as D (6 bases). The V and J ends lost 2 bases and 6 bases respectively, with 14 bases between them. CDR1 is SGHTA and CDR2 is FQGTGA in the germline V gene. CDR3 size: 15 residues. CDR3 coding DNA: TGTGCCAGCAGCTTAGATCTAGCGAAGACCAATGAGCAGTTCTTC. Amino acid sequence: CASSLDLAKTNEQFF.

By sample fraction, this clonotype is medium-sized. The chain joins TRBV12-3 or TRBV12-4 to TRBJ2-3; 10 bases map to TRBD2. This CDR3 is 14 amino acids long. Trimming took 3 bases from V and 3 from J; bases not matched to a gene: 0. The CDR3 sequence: CASSFSGGTDTQYF. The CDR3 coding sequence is TGTGCCAGCAGTTTTAGCGGGGGGACAGATACGCAGTATTTT.

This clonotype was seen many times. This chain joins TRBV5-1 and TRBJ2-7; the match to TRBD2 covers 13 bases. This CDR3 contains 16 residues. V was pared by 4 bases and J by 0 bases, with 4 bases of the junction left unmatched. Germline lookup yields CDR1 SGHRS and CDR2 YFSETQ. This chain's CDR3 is CASSGTSGKSSYEQYF. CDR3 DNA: TGCGCCAGCAGCGGGACTAGCGGGAAGAGCTCCTACGAGCAGTACTTC.

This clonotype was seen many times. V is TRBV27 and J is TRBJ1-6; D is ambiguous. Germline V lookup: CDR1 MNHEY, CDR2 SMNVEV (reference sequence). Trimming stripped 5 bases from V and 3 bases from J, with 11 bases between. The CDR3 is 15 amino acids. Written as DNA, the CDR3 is TGTGCCAGCAGTAAGGACGTACTCTATAATTCACCCCTCCACTTT. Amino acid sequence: CASSKDVLYNSPLHF.

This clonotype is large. Written as DNA, the CDR3 is TGTGCCAGCAGCTACGAGCGGGGGAGGACGGAGACCCAGTACTTC. Encoded protein: CASSYERGRTETQYF. This sequence joins TRBV7-2 and TRBJ2-5, with 8 bases fitting TRBD2. CDR1 and CDR2 from the germline V gene are SGHTA and FQGNSA. Trimming took 4 bases from V and 5 from J; bases not matched to a gene: 9. The CDR3 contains 15 residues. The whole variable domain, remainder taken from reference TRBV7-2 and TRBJ2-5, is GAGVSQSPSNKVTEKGKDVELRCDPISGHTALYWYRQSLGQGLEFLIYFQGNSAPDKSGLPSDRFSAERTGGSVSTLTIQRTQQEDSAVYLCASSYERGRTETQYFGPGTRLLVL.

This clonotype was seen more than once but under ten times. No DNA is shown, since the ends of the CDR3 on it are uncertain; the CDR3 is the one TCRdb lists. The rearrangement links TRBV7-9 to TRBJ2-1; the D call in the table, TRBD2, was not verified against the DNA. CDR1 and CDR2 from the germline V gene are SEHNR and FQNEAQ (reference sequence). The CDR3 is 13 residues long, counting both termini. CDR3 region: CASSVGVGNEQVF.